The present T cell receptor beta chain was sequenced within a study of OX40 agonist ivuxolimab in advanced cancers. Study summary: Ivuxolimab, which is an agonistic anti-OX40 (CD134) antibody, was administered to the patients. Patients were dosed intravenously with ivuxolimab at 0.01 to 10 mg/kg every 2 weeks. Whole-study findings and limits: In CD8+ T cells, expanded clones were on average more numerous than in CD4+.

V lost 4 bases to trimming and J lost 6 bases, with 14 bases between them. Looked up from germline, CDR1 is KGHSH and CDR2 is LQKENI. This CDR3 is built from 14 residues. On this clone itself: No antigen is known for it.

Here immunoSEQ multiplex PCR was the method, and the copy in TCRdb shows in-frame clones only, minus some. Of 39,000 or so clones listed, around 87% are singletons. On cycle 4 day 1 and cycle 7 day 1, as well as at baseline, blood was sampled. This receptor was obtained from an adult with an advanced solid tumor such as melanoma, head and neck, liver or kidney cancer. Sequencing used CD4+ or CD8+ T cells sorted from blood, obtained in a trial of the OX40 agonist ivuxolimab. The chain joins TRBV18 to TRBJ2-3; D is ambiguous. CDR3 amino acids: CASSRTPQADTQYF. CDR3 sequence (DNA): TGTGCCAGCTCACGGACCCCCCAGGCGGATACGCAGTATTTT.